This T cell receptor (beta chain) comes out of a study of T cell responses to AZD1222 COVID-19 vaccine. Study-level background: Some second doses came at about 4 weeks and others at about 12 weeks; these were pooled. Whole-study findings and limits: Just a handful of AZD1222 recipients tested seropositive at baseline. Two doses of AZD1222 preceded a rise in Spike-specific TCR breadth and depth. The sample set comprised mostly white British donors with more females, and clonal diversity was possibly underestimated.

Regarding this clone: The antigen remains undetermined.

Germline CDR1 reads LGHNA; CDR2 reads YNFKEQ. This CDR3 has 13 residues. V was pared by 0 bases and J by 3 bases, with 5 bases between. Sequencing was performed with immunoSEQ multiplex PCR; in TCRdb, only in-frame clones are kept and a portion is missing. The sample includes 130,000 to 150,000 clones, approximately 90% of them seen just once. The sample in question was peripheral blood, obtained on day 0 of AZD1222 vaccination. This TCR was sampled from an adult in good health. V usage is TRBV4-2 and J usage is TRBJ1-1, with no clear D. The CDR3 reads CASSQDRDTEAFF. The CDR3 DNA reads as TGTGCCAGCAGCCAAGACAGAGACACTGAAGCTTTCTTT.